The rows below give T cell receptor beta chains drawn from one sample of a study of low-dose radiotherapy and immunotherapy resistance in tumors. MiXCR, run by TCRdb on the reads, gives a single entry per CDR3 protein. The top ten hold 11% of the sample, which has tens of thousands of distinct CDR3 sequences, around 30% seen once. This specimen was PBMCs, taken before treatment. These receptors came from a female donor with ovarian cancer. CDR3s include the opening cysteine and the closing phenylalanine or tryptophan. Each record gives: clone size, D gene, V gene, CDR3 length, J gene, CDR3 protein, CDR3 DNA. The D gene is left open where the match is weak. Clone size, where shown, is once, few, many, or a class for clones that have expanded.

-	-	TRBV7-9	15	TRBJ1-6	CASSNGQIGNSPLHF	TGTGCCAGCAGCAACGGACAGATCGGGAATTCACCCCTCCACTTT
-	TRBD1	TRBV10-3	14	TRBJ2-7	CAISEDRDAYEQYF	TGTGCCATCAGTGAAGACAGGGATGCCTACGAGCAGTACTTC
-	-	TRBV11-2	15	TRBJ2-2	CASSFPDSFTGELFF	TGTGCCAGCAGCTTCCCGGACTCATTCACCGGGGAGCTGTTTTTT
many	TRBD2	TRBV19	18	TRBJ2-7	CASSTPGLAGGPTYEQYF	TGTGCCAGTAGTACACCGGGACTAGCGGGAGGTCCCACCTACGAGCAGTACTTC
many	-	TRBV28	13	TRBJ1-2	CASRGRGALGYTF	TGTGCCAGCAGGGGGAGGGGCGCTCTAGGCTACACCTTC
few	-	TRBV7-2	15	TRBJ2-5	CASSQGHGSEETQYF	TGTGCCAGCAGCCAGGGCCATGGGTCGGAGGAGACCCAGTACTTC
many	TRBD2	TRBV20-1	15	TRBJ2-3	CSARDSGRGLDTQYF	TGCAGTGCTAGAGATAGCGGGAGAGGTCTGGATACGCAGTATTTT
many	TRBD2	TRBV6-6	17	TRBJ2-3	CASSYSKLRESTDTQYF	TGTGCCAGCAGTTACTCGAAGCTGCGGGAGAGCACAGATACGCAGTATTTT
many	-	TRBV2	13	TRBJ2-7	CASYDADSYEQYF	TGTGCCAGTTACGACGCGGACTCCTACGAGCAGTACTTC
many	-	TRBV7-6	15	TRBJ2-7	CASSSDLGLTYEQYF	TGTGCCAGCAGCTCGGACCTCGGTCTTACCTACGAGCAGTACTTC
many	-	TRBV6-1	14	TRBJ1-2	CASSEAPYNYGYTF	TGTGCCAGCAGTGAAGCGCCGTATAACTATGGCTACACCTTC
-	TRBD2	TRBV28	14	TRBJ2-1	CASRVGLAGDEQFF	TGTGCCAGCAGGGTAGGACTAGCGGGAGATGAGCAGTTCTTC
many	TRBD1	TRBV18	15	TRBJ2-3	CASSPTTGYTDTQYF	TGTGCCAGCTCACCAACGACAGGGTACACAGATACGCAGTATTTT
once	TRBD2	TRBV23-1	13	TRBJ2-7	CTSAGVPPYEQYF	TGCACCAGCGCGGGAGTGCCCCCCTACGAGCAGTACTTC
many	-	TRBV7-9	14	TRBJ1-1	CASSSVVGGTEAFF	TGTGCCAGCAGCTCCGTGGTTGGGGGGACTGAAGCTTTCTTT
-	TRBD1	TRBV6-2/TRBV6-3	16	TRBJ2-1	CASSGTGRPFYNEQFF	TGTGCCAGCAGTGGGACAGGGCGGCCCTTTTACAATGAGCAGTTCTTC
-	TRBD1	TRBV27	15	TRBJ1-5	CASSTDRVPNQPQHF	TGTGCCAGCAGCACGGACAGGGTCCCCAATCAGCCCCAGCATTTT
-	TRBD2	TRBV5-1	15	TRBJ2-3	CASSLSGRDVDTQYF	TGCGCCAGCAGCTTGAGCGGGAGGGATGTAGATACGCAGTATTTT
-	-	TRBV28	14	TRBJ2-5	CAILEAGRQETQYF	TGTGCCATTCTCGAGGCGGGACGACAAGAGACCCAGTACTTC
many	TRBD1	TRBV10-3	15	TRBJ1-5	CAISETGQGYQPQHF	TGTGCCATCAGTGAAACGGGACAGGGGTATCAGCCCCAGCATTTT
-	TRBD1	TRBV23-1	23	TRBJ2-6	CASSQNDRDRGFKRRSGANVLTF	TGCGCCAGCAGTCAAAACGACCGGGACAGGGGATTCAAGAGGAGATCTGGGGCCAACGTCCTGACTTTC